The clone carrying this T cell receptor beta chain was detected only a few times. This sample stems from a study of blood T cell repertoires in COVID-19. Across the study: Spain, Italy and the United States supplied samples that represented acute and convalescent COVID-19. Nucleic acid was either cDNA or gDNA, and it came from T cells, B-cell-depleted T cells, or PBMCs.

The repertoire was sequenced with immunoSEQ multiplex PCR; TCRdb's copy has only in-frame clones and lacks some. The data contain around 230,000 clones, over 75% of them singletons. From germline, CDR1 is KGHSH and CDR2 LQKENI. The CDR3 covers 15 residues. Trimming at V came to 2 bases and at J to 0 bases, leaving 1 base not matched to a gene. Sequenced material: peripheral blood. The receptor comes from a man between 50 and 59 years old with COVID-19, enrolled during active disease. V and J are TRBV18 and TRBJ1-5, with 7 bases fitting TRBD1. The CDR3 DNA reads TGTGCCAGCTCACCAGGGACAGATAGCAATCAGCCCCAGCATTTT. It codes for CASSPGTDSNQPQHF.